This T cell receptor beta chain stems from a study of cytomegalovirus exposure and HLA in healthy donors. This CDR3 spans 17 amino acids. V lost 8 bases to trimming and J lost 3 bases; unmatched junction nucleotides: 17. The germline V gene has CDR1 SGHTS and CDR2 YDEGEE. Using immunoSEQ multiplex PCR, the repertoire was profiled, and TCRdb retains in-frame clones only, with some absent. The sample holds around 94,000 clones, about 95% seen once. The V and J genes are TRBV5-8 and TRBJ2-7; 10 bases are shared with TRBD2. The sequence was obtained from a woman under 30 in good health and CMV-seronegative. Material: PBMCs. CDR3: CASGRAGGPLSGYEQYF. CDR3 bases: TGTGCCAGTGGGAGAGCGGGAGGGCCCCTCTCGGGCTACGAGCAGTACTTC.